The rows below give T cell receptor beta chains drawn from one sample of a study of blood T cell repertoires in COVID-19. Using immunoSEQ multiplex PCR, the repertoire was profiled, and TCRdb retains in-frame clones only, with some absent. The table shows about 50,000 clones, with around 87% occurring only once. Sequencing was carried out using peripheral blood. Every receptor here comes from a man aged 50-60 years with active COVID-19. Both conserved end residues are part of each CDR3. A D gene is named only where the DNA matches it firmly. Only part of the rows carry a size: once, few, many, or a class if the clone is expanded.

D	V	size	J	DNA	CDR3
-	TRBV21-1	once	TRBJ1-2	TGTGCCAGCAGCAGCACTTTCATTAACCAGACAGGGAGCTATGGCTACACCTTC	CASSSTFINQTGSYGYTF
TRBD2	TRBV6-1	-	TRBJ2-1	TGTGCCAGCAGTGAAGCGGGGAAACACGAGCGGGGGGGCCTCGGGCAGTTCTTC	CASSEAGKHERGGLGQFF
-	TRBV5-1	-	TRBJ2-1	TGCGCCAGCAGCTTAGGGGCAGGGGATGTACATGAGCAGTTCTTC	CASSLGAGDVHEQFF
TRBD1	TRBV30	many	TRBJ2-7	TGTGCCTGGAGTACGGACAGGGACGAGCAGTACTTC	CAWSTDRDEQYF
TRBD2	TRBV7-9	-	TRBJ2-1	TGTGCCAGCAGCTCCCTGGGTAGCGGGAGACCCCCACATGAGCAGTTCTTC	CASSSLGSGRPPHEQFF
TRBD1	TRBV5-1	-	TRBJ2-7	TGCGCCAGCAGCTTGGGGACAGGGGCCTACGAGCAGTACTTC	CASSLGTGAYEQYF
TRBD2	TRBV7-9	-	TRBJ2-1	TGTGCCAGCAGCTTACCCGGAGGGACTAGCGGAAGGTACAATGAGCAGTTCTTC	CASSLPGGTSGRYNEQFF
-	TRBV30	-	TRBJ2-7	TGTGCCTGGAGTGTGGGACAGGGACTAGACGAGCAGTACTTC	CAWSVGQGLDEQYF
-	TRBV24-1	-	TRBJ2-1	TGTGCCACCAGTGATTCTACAGGGAGGGACAATGAGCAGTTCTTC	CATSDSTGRDNEQFF
TRBD2	TRBV3-1/TRBV3-2	-	TRBJ2-2	TGTGCCAGCAGCCAGGGGGGGACCGGGGAGCTGTTTTTT	CASSQGGTGELFF
TRBD1	TRBV3-1/TRBV3-2	-	TRBJ2-2	TGTGCCAGCAGCCTCGCCTATAGACAGGGTGGCACCGGGGAGCTGTTTTTT	CASSLAYRQGGTGELFF
TRBD1	TRBV11-2	-	TRBJ1-6	TGTGCCAGCAGCCCGGGACAGGGTCGATACGTCTATTATAATTCACCCCTCCACTTT	CASSPGQGRYVYYNSPLHF
-	TRBV6-5	once	TRBJ1-6	TGTGCCAGCAGCCCGGGAGATTCACCCCTCCACTTT	CASSPGDSPLHF
TRBD2	TRBV18	-	TRBJ2-7	TGTGCCAGCTCACCACAGGGACTAGCAGGCGACGAGCAGTACTTC	CASSPQGLAGDEQYF
TRBD2	TRBV30	-	TRBJ2-3	TGTGCCTGGGGTACGGGCGGGAGGCCGGAAGATACGCAGTATTTT	CAWGTGGRPEDTQYF
TRBD1	TRBV12-3/TRBV12-4	-	TRBJ2-5	TGTGCCAGCAGTGACTACAGGGGGGAGACCCAGTACTTC	CASSDYRGETQYF
-	TRBV3-1/TRBV3-2	-	TRBJ2-5	TGTGCCAGCAGCCAAGAAGGCGGTGAGACCCAGTACTTC	CASSQEGGETQYF
-	TRBV18	-	TRBJ2-7	TGTGCCAGCTCACCATCCGGGGGAGAGGGCGAGCAGTACTTC	CASSPSGGEGEQYF
-	TRBV19	-	TRBJ1-2	TGTGCCAGTAGTAACGGTATCTATGGCTACACCTTC	CASSNGIYGYTF
-	TRBV27	-	TRBJ2-1	TGTGCCAGCAGTTTATTCGGTCCCTACAATGAGCAGTTCTTC	CASSLFGPYNEQFF
TRBD2	TRBV11-2	once	TRBJ2-5	TGTGCCAGCAGCTTAGGGGCTAGCGGGGATCAAGAGACCCAGTACTTC	CASSLGASGDQETQYF
-	TRBV9	few	TRBJ1-2	TGTGCCAGCAGCGTAGACAGGAATGGCTACACCTTC	CASSVDRNGYTF
TRBD1	TRBV5-1	-	TRBJ1-3	TGCGCCAGCAGCGGGACAGGGGTCGGAAACACCATATATTTT	CASSGTGVGNTIYF
TRBD1	TRBV6-6	-	TRBJ1-2	TGTGCCAGCAGTACGAGGGGGCAGGACAACTATGGCTACACCTTC	CASSTRGQDNYGYTF
TRBD2	TRBV15	-	TRBJ2-4	TGTGCCACCAGCAGGAACACCGGGACTAGCGGGACCGAGGGAGCCAAAAACATTCAGTACTTC	CATSRNTGTSGTEGAKNIQYF
-	TRBV4-2	-	TRBJ1-2	TGTGCCAGCAGCCGGGCCGACATTTATGGCTACACCTTC	CASSRADIYGYTF